The 17 T cell receptor beta chains reported below all come from one sample, sequenced in a study of blood T cells in healthy people across ages. A second about 7 to 11 cycle PCR used barcoded and J-beta primers. One entry per CDR3 protein, called by TCRdb with MiXCR from the 5' RACE reads. In the table there are hundreds of thousands of distinct CDR3 sequences, around 68% of which are singletons. Sequences were obtained from blood. These receptors all come from a man under 40 in good health.

In its sample, this clonotype was seen once. The chain uses TRBV20-1 and TRBJ2-3; D remains unclear. The V gene's germline CDR1 is DFQATT and CDR2 SNEGSKA (reference sequence). Trimming pared 6 bases from V and 6 bases from J, leaving 10 bases between. The CDR3 loop spans 11 amino acids. The DNA for the CDR3 is TGCAGTGCCCGACCAGGCGATACGCAGTATTTT. It codes for CSARPGDTQYF.

The chain links TRBV6-2 or TRBV6-3 to TRBJ2-5; D is tentatively TRBD1 or TRBD2 (5 bases each). V lost 5 bases to trimming and J lost 1 base, with 17 bases between them. The CDR3 has 16 amino acids. From germline, CDR1 is MNHEY and CDR2 SVGEGT. CDR3 sequence reads: CASSPSGTATQETQYF. The CDR3 DNA reads as TGTGCCAGCAGTCCGTCGGGGACGGCGACCCAAGAGACCCAGTACTTC.

The chain is built from TRBV4-3 and TRBJ1-3; D may be TRBD1 (6 bases). The CDR3 is 15 residues long. From germline, CDR1 is LGHNA and CDR2 YSLEER. V lost 4 bases, J lost 4 bases, and 14 bases lay in between. The CDR3 sequence is CASSLNRAPGNTIYF. CDR3 sequence (DNA): TGCGCCAGCAGCCTGAACAGGGCGCCAGGAAACACCATATATTTT.

The CDR3 DNA sequence: TGTGCCAGCAGTTTAATAGCAGGGGGCGGTGGTGAAAAACTGTTTTTT. This codes for CASSLIAGGGGEKLFF. The chain combines TRBV12-3 or TRBV12-4 with TRBJ1-4, with 8 bases matching TRBD1. The CDR3 extends over 16 amino acids. V dropped 2 bases and J dropped 7; count of bases not matched to a gene: 9.

V gene TRBV14 combines with J gene TRBJ2-6; no firm D call. CDR1 is SGHDN, CDR2 FVKESK, per germline. V lost 4 bases to trimming and J lost 9 bases, with 4 bases between them. The CDR3 runs to 11 residues. In nucleotides, the CDR3 is TGTGCCAGCAGCCCCGGCAACGTCCTGACTTTC. This translates into CASSPGNVLTF.

The V call is TRBV28, the J call TRBJ2-5; D uncertain. Gene TRBJ2-7 matches the end of the DNA better, so the J call may be wrong. The length of the CDR3 is 12 residues. Per germline, CDR1 MDHEN and CDR2 SYDVKM. CDR3 nucleotides: TGTGCCAGCAGTTGGGATACATACGAGCAGTACTTC. Translation: CASSWDTYEQYF.

As concerns this clonotype: The junction departs from the called germline gene at one end, perhaps through a read error. This chain uses TRBV7-9 with TRBJ1-6; D uncertain. Germline CDR1 is SEHNR and CDR2 is FQNEAQ (reference sequence). This CDR3 is 13 amino acids long. The CDR3 is CASSPTGNPPLHF. The CDR3 region has the DNA TGTGCCAGCAGCCCTACGGGTAATCCACCCCTCCACTTT.

This sequence joins TRBV7-2 and TRBJ2-4; 7 bases line up with TRBD1. Germline V gives CDR1 SGHTA, CDR2 FQGNSA. V gave up 5 bases and J gave up 0 bases; unmatched junction bases: 7. The CDR3 has 16 residues. The CDR3 loop reads CASSTTGTVAKNIQYF. The DNA for the CDR3 is TGTGCCAGCAGCACAACCGGGACAGTAGCCAAAAACATTCAGTACTTC.

The chain uses TRBV7-2 and TRBJ1-2; D gene unclear. Germline V CDR1 and CDR2: SGHTA, FQGNSA. This CDR3 region has 15 residues. Trimming took off 2 bases at V and 3 bases at J, with 13 bases between the two ends. CDR3 residues: CASSLSRASYYGYTF. In nucleotides, the CDR3 is TGTGCCAGCAGCTTATCAAGAGCATCTTACTATGGCTACACCTTC.

In this sample, this clonotype turned up a few times. This chain uses TRBV4-3 with TRBJ2-1; 8 bases match TRBD2. CDR3 length: 16 residues. Germline V CDR1 and CDR2: LGHNA, YSLEER. With 0 bases clipped from V and 8 bases from J, the junction kept 9 bases outside the gene matches. The CDR3, as DNA: TGCGCCAGCAGCCAAGATGGAGGCGGGGGGCGAGATGAGCAGTTCTTC. Translating it yields CASSQDGGGGRDEQFF.

The gene calls are TRBV4-2 and TRBJ2-5, with 8 bases lining up with TRBD2. The CDR3 has 16 residues. V was pared by 4 bases and J by 1 base, with 8 bases of the junction left unmatched. Germline CDR1 and CDR2: LGHNA and YNFKEQ. This CDR3 is CASSRILTSVQETQYF. The DNA for the CDR3 is TGTGCCAGCAGCCGCATACTGACTAGCGTCCAAGAGACCCAGTACTTC.

This chain connects TRBV9 to TRBJ2-7; D tentatively reads TRBD1 or TRBD2 (5 bases each). The CDR3 length is 14 residues. V was clipped by 0 bases and J by 5 bases, with 12 bases between them. CDR1 and CDR2 (germline): SGDLS, YYNGEE. CDR3 coding DNA: TGTGCCAGCAGCGTAGCAGGGATGGGACACGAGCAGTACTTC. This codes for CASSVAGMGHEQYF.

The gene calls are TRBV2 and TRBJ2-1; 8 bases are a match to TRBD2. CDR1 is SNHLY and CDR2 is FYNNEI in the germline V gene. The CDR3 is 15 residues long. Trimming cost V 5 bases and J 9 bases; bases outside gene matches: 12. The CDR3 DNA sequence: TGTGCCAGCAGTTCCCCCAGCGGGGGAGAGGGTGAGCAGTTCTTC. Translating gives CASSSPSGGEGEQFF.

The genes are TRBV12-3 or TRBV12-4 and TRBJ1-1; 8 bases match TRBD1. The V and J ends lost 6 bases and 2 bases, in that order; junction bases with no gene match: 11. The CDR3 totals 16 residues. DNA for the CDR3: TGTGCCAGCAGCCGATCAGGGGGCCTGGTAAACACTGAAGCTTTCTTT. This gives the protein CASSRSGGLVNTEAFF.

This rearrangement joins TRBV7-2 to TRBJ1-2; no firm D call. V was pared by 3 bases and J by 1 base, with 6 bases between. Germline V gene sequence: CDR1 SGHTA, CDR2 FQGNSA. This CDR3 is 13 amino acids long. CDR3 region: CASSFYSNYGYTF. CDR3 sequence (DNA): TGTGCCAGCAGCTTCTACAGTAACTATGGCTACACCTTC.

The rearrangement uses TRBV21-1 and TRBJ1-5. TRBV21-1 is a pseudogene segment. The CDR3 runs 14 residues. CDR3 coding DNA: TGTGCCAGCAGCGAAGCGGGGTGGGATCAGCCCCAGCATTTT. Translation gives CASSEAGWDQPQHF.

This clonotype was detected a few times. The chain combines TRBV7-2 with TRBJ2-1, with 10 bases fitting TRBD2. V lost 5 bases to trimming and J lost 8 bases; unmatched junction nucleotides: 9. The CDR3 runs 15 residues. CDR1 is SGHTA and CDR2 is FQGNSA in the germline V gene. CDR3 coding DNA: TGTGCCAGCAGCCTCGAGCGGGGGGGCTATTATGAGCAGTTCTTC. It specifies CASSLERGGYYEQFF.